These 6 T cell receptor beta chains share one sample of origin, sequenced in a study of shared clonotypes between healthy human individuals. The assay was immunoSEQ multiplex PCR, and TCRdb's table has in-frame clones only and misses some. The sample lists around 1.4 million clones; just under 99% were seen once. What was sequenced was naive CD4+ T cells sorted from blood. Subset defined: CD45RA+ positively selected. Receptors originate from a man aged 25 to 45 in good health.

Only one count was recorded for this clone. This rearrangement joins TRBV9 to TRBJ2-5; TRBD2 matches 10 bases. V shed 3 bases and J 0 bases; nucleotides not matched to a gene: 8. This CDR3 comprises 17 residues. From germline, CDR1 is SGDLS and CDR2 YYNGEE. In DNA, the CDR3 is TGTGCCAGCAGCGACGAAATTAGCGGGGGGTACCAAGAGACCCAGTACTTC. Residues: CASSDEISGGYQETQYF.

The V and J genes are TRBV25-1 and TRBJ2-7; D gene ambiguous. The CDR3 is made up of 14 amino acids. V was trimmed by 3 bases and J by 3 bases, leaving 12 bases between them. In germline, CDR1 is MGHDK, CDR2 SYGVNS. Here the CDR3 DNA reads TGTGCCAGCAGTGACAGCCCTCCCAACTACGAGCAGTACTTC. It translates to CASSDSPPNYEQYF.

This sequence joins TRBV7-7 and TRBJ2-3; possible D gene TRBD1, 6 bases. V was pared by 5 bases and J by 0 bases, with 12 bases between. This CDR3 is 15 amino acids long. Germline CDR1 and CDR2: SSHAT and FNYEAQ (reference sequence). In nucleotides, the CDR3 is TGTGCCAGCAGCGGGGGACACCAAAGCACAGATACGCAGTATTTT. Translated: CASSGGHQSTDTQYF.

The CDR3 here is CASSLRAASVSNTGELFF. For the CDR3, the DNA is TGTGCCAGCAGCTTAAGGGCGGCTAGCGTATCGAACACCGGGGAGCTGTTTTTT. The chain combines TRBV11-2 with TRBJ2-2, with D possibly matching TRBD2 (6 bases). V was shortened by 2 bases and J by 0 bases, with 16 bases between the two germline ends. The germline gives CDR1 SGHAT, CDR2 FQNNGV. CDR3 length: 18 residues.

Worth noting for this clone: Other nucleotide sequences in the sample specify the same CDR3. The rearrangement uses TRBV28 and TRBJ2-7; either TRBD1 or TRBD2 may supply D (5 bases each). CDR3 length: 14 amino acids. Germline V gene lookup returns CDR1 MDHEN and CDR2 SYDVKM. Trimming left V 4 bases short and J 3 bases short, with 13 bases between. CDR3 protein: CASSSPGRSYEQYF. CDR3 nucleotide sequence: TGTGCCAGCAGTTCACCGGGACGGAGCTACGAGCAGTACTTC.

The chain joins TRBV6-5 to TRBJ2-2, with D possibly matching TRBD1 (5 bases). With 4 bases removed from V and 1 base from J, the gap between germline ends came to 10 bases. The CDR3 runs 15 residues. CDR1 and CDR2 from the germline V gene are MNHEY and SVGAGI. This CDR3 is CASSFTGENTGELFF. In DNA form, the CDR3 reads TGTGCCAGCAGTTTTACAGGAGAGAACACCGGGGAGCTGTTTTTT.